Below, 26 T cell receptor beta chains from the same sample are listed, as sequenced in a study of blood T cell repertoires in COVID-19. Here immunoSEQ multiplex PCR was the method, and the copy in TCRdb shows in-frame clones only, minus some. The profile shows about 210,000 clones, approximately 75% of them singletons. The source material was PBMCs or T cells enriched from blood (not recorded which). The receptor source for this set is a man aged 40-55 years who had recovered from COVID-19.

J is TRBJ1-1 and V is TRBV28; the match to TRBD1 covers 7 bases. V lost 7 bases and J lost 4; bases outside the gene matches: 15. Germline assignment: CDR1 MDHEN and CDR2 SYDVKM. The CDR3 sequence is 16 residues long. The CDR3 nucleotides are TGTGCCAGCAAACTACCTAAGACAGGGTCCCTCACTGAAGCTTTCTTT. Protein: CASKLPKTGSLTEAFF.

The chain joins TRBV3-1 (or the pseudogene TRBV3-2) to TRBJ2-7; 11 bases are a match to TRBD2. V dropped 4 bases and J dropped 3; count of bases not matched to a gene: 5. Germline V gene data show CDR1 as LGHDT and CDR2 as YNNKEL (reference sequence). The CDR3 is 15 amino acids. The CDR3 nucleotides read TGTGCCAGCAGCCGGGGACTAGCGGCTTACTACGAGCAGTACTTC. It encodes CASSRGLAAYYEQYF.

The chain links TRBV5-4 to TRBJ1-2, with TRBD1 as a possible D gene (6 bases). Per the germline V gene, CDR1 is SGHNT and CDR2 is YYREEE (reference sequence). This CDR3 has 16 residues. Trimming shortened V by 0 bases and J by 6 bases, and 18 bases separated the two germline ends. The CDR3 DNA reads TGTGCCAGCAGCTTGGATGGCGCGGGGGGCGGGGATGGCTACACCTTC. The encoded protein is CASSLDGAGGGDGYTF. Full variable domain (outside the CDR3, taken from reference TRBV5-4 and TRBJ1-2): ETGVTQSPTHLIKTRGQQVTLRCSSQSGHNTVSWYQQALGQGPQFIFQYYREEENGRGNFPPRFSGLQFPNYSSELNVNALELDDSALYLCASSLDGAGGGDGYTFGSGTRLTVV.

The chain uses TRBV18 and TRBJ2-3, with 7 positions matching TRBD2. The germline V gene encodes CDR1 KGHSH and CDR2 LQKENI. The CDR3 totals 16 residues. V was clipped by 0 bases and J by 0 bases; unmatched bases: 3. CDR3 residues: CASSPPSSGSTDTQYF. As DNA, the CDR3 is TGTGCCAGCTCACCACCGAGTAGCGGGAGCACAGATACGCAGTATTTT. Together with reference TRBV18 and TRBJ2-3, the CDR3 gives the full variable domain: NAGVMQNPRHLVRRRGQEARLRCSPMKGHSHVYWYRQLPEEGLKFMVYLQKENIIDESGMPKERFSAEFPKEGPSILRIQQVVRGDSAAYFCASSPPSSGSTDTQYFGPGTRLTVL.

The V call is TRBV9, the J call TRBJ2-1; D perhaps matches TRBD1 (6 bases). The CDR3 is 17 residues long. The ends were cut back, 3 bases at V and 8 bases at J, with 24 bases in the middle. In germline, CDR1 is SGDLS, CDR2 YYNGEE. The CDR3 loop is CASSATNHRVKGDEQFF. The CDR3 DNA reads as TGTGCCAGCAGCGCAACCAATCACAGGGTTAAAGGGGATGAGCAGTTCTTC.

DNA of the CDR3: TGTGCCAGCAGTACCGGACAGTTAGGCGGCTACACCTTC. This translates into CASSTGQLGGYTF. The rearrangement joins TRBV6-6 to TRBJ1-2; D may be TRBD1 (6 bases). The germline V and J ends were trimmed by 5 bases and 8 bases, with 15 bases remaining between them. The CDR3 spans 13 residues. The germline gives CDR1 MNHNY, CDR2 SVGAGI (reference sequence).

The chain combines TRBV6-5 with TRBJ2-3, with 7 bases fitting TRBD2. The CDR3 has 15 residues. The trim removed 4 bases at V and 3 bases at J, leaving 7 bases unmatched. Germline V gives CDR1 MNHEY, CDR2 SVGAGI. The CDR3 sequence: CASSSLPGGTDTQYF. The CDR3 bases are TGTGCCAGCAGTTCCCTTCCGGGAGGAACAGATACGCAGTATTTT.

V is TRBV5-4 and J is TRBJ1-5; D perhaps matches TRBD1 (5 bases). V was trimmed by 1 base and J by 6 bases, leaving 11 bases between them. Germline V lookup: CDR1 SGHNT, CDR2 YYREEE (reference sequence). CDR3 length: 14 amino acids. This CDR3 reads CASSLRGSGQPQHF. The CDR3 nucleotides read TGTGCCAGCAGCTTGAGGGGTTCGGGTCAGCCCCAGCATTTT.

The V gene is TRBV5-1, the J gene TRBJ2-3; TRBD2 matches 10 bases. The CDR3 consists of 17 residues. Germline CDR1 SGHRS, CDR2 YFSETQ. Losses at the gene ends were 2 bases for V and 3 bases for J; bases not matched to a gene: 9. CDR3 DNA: TGCGCCAGCAGCTTTGGAAGCGGGAGGGCTCAGACAGATACGCAGTATTTT. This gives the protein CASSFGSGRAQTDTQYF.

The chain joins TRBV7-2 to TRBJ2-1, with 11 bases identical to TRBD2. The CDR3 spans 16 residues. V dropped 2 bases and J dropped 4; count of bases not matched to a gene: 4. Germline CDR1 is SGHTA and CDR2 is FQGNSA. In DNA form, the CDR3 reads TGTGCCAGCAGCTTAAGCCGGACTAGCGGGTACAATGAGCAGTTCTTC. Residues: CASSLSRTSGYNEQFF. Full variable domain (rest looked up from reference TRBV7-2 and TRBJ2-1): GAGVSQSPSNKVTEKGKDVELRCDPISGHTALYWYRQSLGQGLEFLIYFQGNSAPDKSGLPSDRFSAERTGGSVSTLTIQRTQQEDSAVYLCASSLSRTSGYNEQFFGPGTRLTVL.

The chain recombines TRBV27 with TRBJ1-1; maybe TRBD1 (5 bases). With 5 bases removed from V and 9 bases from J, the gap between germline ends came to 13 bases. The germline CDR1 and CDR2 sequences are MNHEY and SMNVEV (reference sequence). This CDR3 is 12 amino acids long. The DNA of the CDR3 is TGTGCCAGCAGTCCAGTGAAGGGGAAAGCTTTCTTT. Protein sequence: CASSPVKGKAFF.

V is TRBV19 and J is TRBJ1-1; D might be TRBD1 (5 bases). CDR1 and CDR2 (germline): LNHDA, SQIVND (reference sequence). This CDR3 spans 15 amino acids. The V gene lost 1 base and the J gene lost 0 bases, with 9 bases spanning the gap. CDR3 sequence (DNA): TGTGCCAGTAGTATAGCCGGGGGTCTGAACACTGAAGCTTTCTTT. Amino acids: CASSIAGGLNTEAFF.

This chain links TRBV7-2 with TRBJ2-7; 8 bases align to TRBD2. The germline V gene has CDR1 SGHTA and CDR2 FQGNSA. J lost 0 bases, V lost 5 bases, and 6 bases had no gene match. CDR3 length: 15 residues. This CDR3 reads CASSPVGTSSYEQYF. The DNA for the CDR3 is TGTGCCAGCAGCCCCGTGGGGACTAGCTCCTACGAGCAGTACTTC.

The CDR3 is CASSVESGATNEKLFF. In DNA, the CDR3 is TGTGCCAGCAGCGTAGAAAGCGGTGCAACTAATGAAAAACTGTTTTTT. This sequence joins TRBV9 and TRBJ1-4; D remains ambiguous. Germline V gene data show CDR1 as SGDLS and CDR2 as YYNGEE. Trimming shortened V by 0 bases and J by 0 bases, and 9 bases separated the two germline ends. The CDR3 is 16 amino acids.

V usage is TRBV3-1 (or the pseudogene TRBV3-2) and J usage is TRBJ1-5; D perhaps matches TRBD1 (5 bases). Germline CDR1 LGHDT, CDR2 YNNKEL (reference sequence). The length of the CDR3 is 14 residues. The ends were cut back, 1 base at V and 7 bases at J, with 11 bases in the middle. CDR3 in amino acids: CASSQVAGRQPQHF. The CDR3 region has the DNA TGTGCCAGCAGCCAAGTGGCGGGGCGGCAGCCCCAGCATTTT.

CDR3 bases: TGCGCCAGCACTCTCGGAGGAACTAATGAAAAACTGTTTTTT. Its translation: CASTLGGTNEKLFF. The rearrangement joins TRBV5-1 to TRBJ1-4; no clear D gene. CDR1 SGHRS and CDR2 YFSETQ come from the germline V gene. The CDR3 covers 14 residues. The V end was cut by 6 bases, the J end by 1 base, with 10 bases between.

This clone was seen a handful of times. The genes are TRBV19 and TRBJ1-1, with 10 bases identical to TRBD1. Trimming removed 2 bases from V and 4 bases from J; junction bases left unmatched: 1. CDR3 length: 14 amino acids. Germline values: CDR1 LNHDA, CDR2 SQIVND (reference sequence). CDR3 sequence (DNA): TGTGCCAGTAGTATAAGGACAGGGGGCACTGAAGCTTTCTTT. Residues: CASSIRTGGTEAFF. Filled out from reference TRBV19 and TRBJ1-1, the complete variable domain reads DGGITQSPKYLFRKEGQNVTLSCEQNLNHDAMYWYRQDPGQGLRLIYYSQIVNDFQKGDIAEGYSVSREKKESFPLTVTSAQKNPTAFYLCASSIRTGGTEAFFGQGTRLTVV.

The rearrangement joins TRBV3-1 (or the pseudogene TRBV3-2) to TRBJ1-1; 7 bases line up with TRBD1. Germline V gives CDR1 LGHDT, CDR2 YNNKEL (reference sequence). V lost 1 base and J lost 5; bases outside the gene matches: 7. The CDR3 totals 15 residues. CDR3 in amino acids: CASSQGDRAGTEAFF. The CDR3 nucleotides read TGTGCCAGCAGCCAAGGAGACAGGGCAGGGACTGAAGCTTTCTTT.

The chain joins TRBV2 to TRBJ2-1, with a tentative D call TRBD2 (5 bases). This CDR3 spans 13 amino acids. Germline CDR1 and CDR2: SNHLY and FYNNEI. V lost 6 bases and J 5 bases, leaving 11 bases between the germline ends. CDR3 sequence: CASSQLEDNEQFF. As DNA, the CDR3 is TGTGCCAGCAGCCAACTAGAAGACAATGAGCAGTTCTTC. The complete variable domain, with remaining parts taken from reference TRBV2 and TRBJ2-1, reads EPEVTQTPSHQVTQMGQEVILRCVPISNHLYFYWYRQILGQKVEFLVSFYNNEISEKSEIFDDQFSVERPDGSNFTLKIRSTKLEDSAMYFCASSQLEDNEQFFGPGTRLTVL.

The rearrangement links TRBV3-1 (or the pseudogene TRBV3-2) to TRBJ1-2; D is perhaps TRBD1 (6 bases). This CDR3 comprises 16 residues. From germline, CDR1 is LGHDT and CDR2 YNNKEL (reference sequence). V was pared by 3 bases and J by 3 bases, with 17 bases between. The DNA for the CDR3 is TGTGCCAGCAGCCAGATAGGGGGACGGAGTTACTATGGCTACACCTTC. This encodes CASSQIGGRSYYGYTF.

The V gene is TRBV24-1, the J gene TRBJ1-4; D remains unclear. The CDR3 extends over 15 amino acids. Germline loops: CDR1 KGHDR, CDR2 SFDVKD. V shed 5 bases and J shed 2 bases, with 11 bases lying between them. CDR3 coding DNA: TGTGCCACCAGTGCCGGAGTTGGCACTAATGAAAAACTGTTTTTT. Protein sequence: CATSAGVGTNEKLFF.

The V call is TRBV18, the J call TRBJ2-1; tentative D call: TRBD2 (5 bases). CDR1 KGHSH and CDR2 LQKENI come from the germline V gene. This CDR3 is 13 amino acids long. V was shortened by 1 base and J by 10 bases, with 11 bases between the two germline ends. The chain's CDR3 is CASSPLGEREQFF. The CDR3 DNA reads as TGTGCCAGCTCACCACTCGGGGAGCGGGAGCAGTTCTTC.

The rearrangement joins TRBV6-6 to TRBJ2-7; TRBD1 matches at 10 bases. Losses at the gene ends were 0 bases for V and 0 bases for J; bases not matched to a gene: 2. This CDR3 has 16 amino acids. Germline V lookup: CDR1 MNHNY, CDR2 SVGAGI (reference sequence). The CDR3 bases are TGTGCCAGCAGTTACTCCTGGACAGGGGGCTCCTACGAGCAGTACTTC. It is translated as CASSYSWTGGSYEQYF.

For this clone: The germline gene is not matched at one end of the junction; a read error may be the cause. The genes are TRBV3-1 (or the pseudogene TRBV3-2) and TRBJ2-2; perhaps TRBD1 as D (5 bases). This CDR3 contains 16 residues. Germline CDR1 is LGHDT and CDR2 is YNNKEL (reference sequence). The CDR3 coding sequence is TGTGCCAGCACCCAACCTCAGGGCTTCGGCCCCGGGGAGCTGTTTTTT. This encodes CASTQPQGFGPGELFF.

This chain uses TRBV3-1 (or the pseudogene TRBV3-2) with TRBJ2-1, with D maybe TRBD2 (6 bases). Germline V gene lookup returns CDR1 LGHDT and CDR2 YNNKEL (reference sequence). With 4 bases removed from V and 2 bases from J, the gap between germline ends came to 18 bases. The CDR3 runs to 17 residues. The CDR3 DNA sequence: TGTGCCAGCAGCCCCCCCCGGCGGGGTAGAACCTACAATGAGCAGTTCTTC. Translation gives CASSPPRRGRTYNEQFF.

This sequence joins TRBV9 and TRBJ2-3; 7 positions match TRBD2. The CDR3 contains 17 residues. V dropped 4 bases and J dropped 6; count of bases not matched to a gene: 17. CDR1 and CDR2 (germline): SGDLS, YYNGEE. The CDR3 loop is CASSPRHSGWSMDTQYF. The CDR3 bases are TGTGCCAGCAGCCCCCGGCATAGCGGGTGGTCAATGGATACGCAGTATTTT. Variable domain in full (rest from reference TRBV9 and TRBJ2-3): DSGVTQTPKHLITATGQRVTLRCSPRSGDLSVYWYQQSLDQGLQFLIQYYNGEERAKGNILERFSAQQFPDLHSELNLSSLELGDSALYFCASSPRHSGWSMDTQYFGPGTRLTVL.